This T cell receptor (beta chain) comes out of a study of T cells in Graves' hyperthyroidism and ophthalmopathy. The CDR3 contains 15 residues. Trimming removed 2 bases from V and 6 bases from J, with 14 bases in between. Germline V CDR1 and CDR2: MNHEY, SVGEGT. This clonotype was observed at least ten times. Amplification of TCR beta CDR3 regions was performed using RNA transcripts as template. Initially, a first-round RT-PCR of the TCR CDR3 employed the HTBI primer set. TCRdb itself ran the multiplex PCR reads through MiXCR, one entry per CDR3 protein. The sample contains approximately 600,000 distinct CDR3 sequences, about 16% of which appear only once.

This chain joins TRBV6-2 or TRBV6-3 and TRBJ2-1; TRBD2 is a possible D gene (6 bases). The clonotype was recovered from a woman in her twenties or thirties with Graves' hyperthyroidism. Sequencing was carried out using blood. CDR3 region: CASSYVTGVLNEQFF. CDR3 in DNA: TGTGCCAGCAGTTACGTAACGGGAGTCCTCAATGAGCAGTTCTTC.